The clone carrying this T cell receptor (beta chain) has a count of ten or more. The antigen is unknown. The data belong to a study of early T cells in non-severe SARS-CoV-2 infection. Turning to the study itself: The input, bulk RNA from unsorted whole blood, was sequenced, and chains were unpaired.

Study-wide findings and caveats: Missing private and CD4 specificities, VDJdb matching favored anti-spike CD8 responses.

Individual cDNA molecules received unique molecular identifiers during library preparation. TCRdb redid the calling of the 5' RACE reads with MiXCR, one entry per CDR3 protein. The sample carries about 49,000 distinct CDR3 sequences, around 6.5% recorded once. This clonotype was obtained from an adult who was a healthcare worker with PCR-confirmed SARS-CoV-2 infection or an uninfected control (not recorded which). Material: whole blood, obtained at baseline.

CDR3 nucleotides: TGCGCCAGCAGCTTGGGGTTGGCTCCGGGACAGAGCAATCAGCCCCAGCATTTT. It translates to CASSLGLAPGQSNQPQHF. J is TRBJ1-5 and V is TRBV5-1, with 7 bases fitting TRBD1. Germline CDR1 is SGHRS and CDR2 is YFSETQ. This CDR3 spans 18 amino acids. The junction had 10 bases not matched to a gene; V was cut back by 0 bases and J by 1 base.